This T cell receptor beta chain is from a study of T cell changes during pregnancy in multiple sclerosis (dated by TCRdb to about 2019). Notes on the research overall: In women with multiple sclerosis, the researchers looked at how the T cell repertoire shifted as pregnancy progressed.

The germline V gene provides CDR1 SGHVS and CDR2 FNYEAQ. Ends trimmed: V by 2 bases, J by 6 bases; bases unmatched to a gene: 9. The CDR3, from cysteine to phenylalanine, totals 15 residues. Left in the record is the CDR3 DNA by itself, 45 bases read in frame from the first base. Libraries were constructed by the immunoSEQ multiplex PCR assay. TCRdb carries this immuneACCESS record with in-frame sequences only. Its versions omit some clonotypes, under half of them owing to an unresolved V gene in the studies checked, with the rest unexplained. This sample lists just under 95,000 clones; 92% were detected once. Of the sample, about 2.4% falls within the top ten clones. Remarks on this clone: It lacks a known antigen. No base qualities exist here, and no much larger clone lies one base off it.

This specimen was peripheral blood, taken in the first trimester of pregnancy. The receptor's source is a female donor with multiple sclerosis, enrolled in a pregnancy study. Recombination connected TRBV7-6 to TRBJ2-7, with 8 central nucleotides matching TRBD2. The CDR3 protein: CASSLRPGGYFEQYF. The sequenced DNA: TGTGCCAGCAGCTTAAGGCCGGGGGGGTACTTCGAGCAGTACTTC.